This paragraph reports one T cell receptor beta chain. The antigen is unknown. This specimen comes from a study of cytomegalovirus exposure and HLA in healthy donors. Whole-study findings and limits: An ancestry cluster, one associated with Asian ancestry, reportedly showed fewer N-insertions than the approximately 650-donor mean in a later analysis. In a later analysis, several top co-occurrence clusters appeared linked to parvovirus B19, influenza, CMV and Epstein-Barr virus. In a later analysis, TCR beta V- and J-gene trimming showed a link to a missense DCLRE1C variant. Per published accounts, TCR beta sequences correctly predicted the HLA-A and HLA-B alleles of most subjects.

The PCR made use of 60 Vbeta and 13 Jbeta primers. Generated by immunoSEQ multiplex PCR, the TCRdb table keeps only in-frame clones and is missing some. The data contain over 60,000 clones, around 70% of them singletons. This CDR3 region has 16 residues. The V segment lost 3 bases and the J segment 1 base; nucleotides outside the gene matches: 6. CDR1 is WSHSY and CDR2 is SAAADI in the germline V gene. This TCR was recovered from a male donor in good health and CMV-seropositive. The V and J genes are TRBV10-2 and TRBJ2-1; TRBD1 matches at 7 bases. Sequencing was done on a sample of PBMCs. As DNA, the CDR3 is TGCGCCAGCAGTGACTGGGACAGCCGATCCTACAATGAGCAGTTCTTC. It codes for CASSDWDSRSYNEQFF.